This T cell receptor (beta chain) was found in a study of cytomegalovirus exposure and HLA in healthy donors. PCR was performed using 60 Vbeta and 13 Jbeta primers. Data came from immunoSEQ multiplex PCR; TCRdb stores just in-frame clones and leaves some out. Of roughly 69,000 clones in the sample, 75% to 80% were seen once. Study findings and constraints: With later analysis, a missense DCLRE1C variant became linked to TCR beta V- and J-gene trimming. Owing to their indistinguishability, certain V segments, notably TRBV6-2 and TRBV6-3, were excluded.

Turning to this clone: Its antigen remains unidentified.

CDR3 size: 16 residues. Deletions cut 8 bases from V and 0 bases from J, with 17 bases between. Per the germline V gene, CDR1 is MNHEY and CDR2 is SMNVEV (reference sequence). Material for sequencing was PBMCs. J is TRBJ2-1 and V is TRBV27, with D maybe TRBD1 (6 bases). This clonotype was sampled from a man between 18 and 35 years old in good health and CMV-seronegative. Here the CDR3 DNA reads TGTGCCAGCGGACTCACAGGGTTAAGCTCCTACAATGAGCAGTTCTTC. This encodes CASGLTGLSSYNEQFF.